This TCR beta chain was observed in a study of T cells in Graves' hyperthyroidism and ophthalmopathy (dated by TCRdb to about 2019). For context, the study as a whole: Peripheral blood was sampled at the time of initial diagnosis, prior to any treatment. TCR V-J signatures able to tell the groups apart were searched for in a discovery cohort of around 95 patients, of whom more than 40 had Graves' ophthalmopathy and under 65 had stable Graves' hyperthyroidism. Prospective prediction of ophthalmopathy was tested in an independent validation cohort consisting of some 19 hyperthyroidism patients and around 16 patients who later progressed to ophthalmopathy. The 90 to 100 discovery patients were randomly divided into training and test sets at a 7:3 ratio. Thyroid tissue and blood T-cell repertoires from several Graves' hyperthyroidism patients were also compared in the study. Once sampling was done, hyperthyroidism patients were given methimazole at a starting dose of 30 mg daily, whereas ophthalmopathy patients were given high-dose intravenous methylprednisolone. TCR Vbeta CDR3 sequencing of roughly 140 peripheral blood samples (more than 40 ophthalmopathy, about 74 hyperthyroidism and some 17 progressor patients) is reported in the paper. What the authors observed across the whole study: In validation, progression to ophthalmopathy was predicted by the model with approximately 67% sensitivity and approximately 78% specificity, a median of about 6 months before onset. Most expanded thyroid clonotypes (frequency above 0.001) were also detected in blood, suggesting blood repertoires may reflect thyroid immune responses. A model built on a 13 V-J signature distinguished ophthalmopathy from stable hyperthyroidism, reaching approximately 89% sensitivity and about 81% specificity in cross-validation and 80%/75% in testing. Sample size was not statistically predetermined, and blinding of investigators to group allocation was not performed.

A patient counted as having stable Graves' hyperthyroidism if no progression to ophthalmopathy occurred over 18 months of follow-up. Hyperthyroidism patients were newly diagnosed, had a disease duration of under 2 months, and were aged 18 to 65 years. Exclusion was applied to patients with uncontrolled infections, other autoimmune diseases, pregnancy or lactation. Clinical symptoms, serum thyroxine and TRAb, thyroid ultrasound, and orbital computed tomography formed the basis for the diagnoses. PBMCs were separated from roughly 9.6 ml of fresh peripheral blood using Ficoll-Paque density gradient centrifugation. Total RNA was extracted with Trizol reagent, and quality was checked on an Agilent 2100 Bioanalyzer. The CDR3 runs 15 residues from the cysteine to the phenylalanine. The sequence is cut down to CDR3 DNA, 45 bases in frame from base 1. V and J are trimmed by 6 bases and 6 bases, and the gene matches miss 9 bases of the junction. Sequences MNHEY (CDR1) and SVGEGT (CDR2) are obtained from the germline V gene.

As regards this clonotype: The specificity of this receptor is unknown. Nothing much larger sits one base from this clone, and base qualities are not available.

Amplification of TCR beta CDR3 regions was carried out from RNA transcripts. The first round of RT-PCR for the TCR CDR3 was performed with the HTBI primer set and the Qiagen OneStep RT-PCR kit. Libraries were constructed in a second round of multiplex PCR, after which size selection and purification were carried out. The libraries were sequenced on an Illumina HiSeq2000 using paired-end 100 bp reads. Under the source paper's analysis protocol: SOAPnuke was used to process the raw data, removing reads that contained adapters or uncalled bases, had a mean Phred below 15, or lacked an exact match to the constant primer or identifier. High-quality paired reads were merged with COPE v1.2.5, and unique nucleotide sequences were defined as clonotypes. Clonotypes were aligned to IMGT TRBV, TRBD and TRBJ reference segments using MiTCR v1.1. Only V-J combinations with frequency above 0.0001, covering 99.2% of repertoires, were analysed. A TCS score was defined as the ratio between F50 (clonal expansion) and ExV (chaos), using BLOSUM62-based TCRdist between CDR3 peptides within each V-J. Welch's t-statistics and random forest reduced 500 to 650 V-J features to about 13, which were used in a naive Bayes classifier (R e1071). Through fastp at Q25 and MiXCR, TCRdb rebuilt clones from the public reads, retaining in-frame beta chains. Rows with a matching CDR3 protein are joined into one entry that keeps the most common DNA and genes. Clone size and V and J calls follow TCRdb, not the original study. For this sample the table gives under 350,000 distinct CDR3 sequences, of which over 15% were detected only once. About half of the sample goes to the ten largest clones.

The sequenced sample consisted of blood. Here the chain combines TRBV6-2 or TRBV6-3 and TRBJ2-1; 9 middle bases align to TRBD1. This TCR was recovered from a woman aged 45-60 years with Graves' hyperthyroidism. The CDR3 protein is CASRATGTGLNEQFF. The DNA is TGTGCCAGCAGGGCAACCGGGACAGGGCTCAATGAGCAGTTCTTC.